These T cell receptor beta chains were read from a single sample in a study of CD4 T cells in relation to SARS-CoV-2 and coronaviruses. No cognate antigen is known for these TCRs. Produced via immunoSEQ multiplex PCR; TCRdb's table is partial and in-frame only. The sample contains 24,000 or so clones, around 82% of which appear only once. The sequencing input was CD4+ T cells from PBMCs, cultured in vitro. The receptor set was obtained from a human donor in good health. CDR3s include the opening cysteine and the closing phenylalanine or tryptophan. D genes are given only for firm matches. Some rows mark clone size as missing; the rest say once, few, many or name a class of expanded clone.

j_gene: TRBJ2-2
abundance: NA
d_gene: NA
v_gene: TRBV10-2
CDR3aa: CASRKASDGGELFF
CDR3nt: TGCGCCAGCCGGAAGGCGTCTGACGGCGGGGAGCTGTTTTTT

j_gene: TRBJ1-4
abundance: NA
d_gene: NA
v_gene: TRBV6-6
CDR3aa: CASQGGGKLFF
CDR3nt: TGTGCCAGCCAGGGTGGTGGAAAACTGTTTTTT

j_gene: TRBJ1-1
abundance: NA
d_gene: NA
v_gene: TRBV7-2
CDR3aa: CASSLGPETEAFF
CDR3nt: TGTGCCAGCAGCTTGGGACCAGAGACTGAAGCTTTCTTT

j_gene: TRBJ1-4
abundance: few
d_gene: TRBD1
v_gene: TRBV3-1/TRBV3-2
CDR3aa: CASSEQGAGEKLFF
CDR3nt: TGTGCCAGCAGCGAACAGGGGGCCGGTGAAAAACTGTTTTTT

j_gene: TRBJ2-5
abundance: NA
d_gene: NA
v_gene: TRBV5-1
CDR3aa: CASSPIPGQETQYF
CDR3nt: TGCGCCAGCAGCCCAATCCCGGGACAAGAGACCCAGTACTTC

j_gene: TRBJ2-2
abundance: NA
d_gene: NA
v_gene: TRBV24-1
CDR3aa: CATSEAPTNTGELFF
CDR3nt: TGTGCCACCAGTGAAGCCCCTACGAACACCGGGGAGCTGTTTTTT

j_gene: TRBJ1-2
abundance: NA
d_gene: NA
v_gene: TRBV3-1/TRBV3-2
CDR3aa: CASSPGSDGYTF
CDR3nt: TGTGCCAGCAGCCCCGGGAGCGATGGCTACACCTTC

j_gene: TRBJ2-3
abundance: NA
d_gene: NA
v_gene: TRBV5-1
CDR3aa: CASSLAAGGTDTQYF
CDR3nt: TGCGCCAGCAGCTTGGCGGCGGGCGGCACAGATACGCAGTATTTT

j_gene: TRBJ2-3
abundance: NA
d_gene: TRBD2
v_gene: TRBV4-2
CDR3aa: CASSQVPLATRVTDTQYF
CDR3nt: TGTGCCAGCAGCCAAGTGCCACTAGCGACGAGAGTCACAGATACGCAGTATTTT

j_gene: TRBJ2-1
abundance: once
d_gene: NA
v_gene: TRBV19
CDR3aa: CASSISRVSDEQFF
CDR3nt: TGTGCCAGTAGTATCAGCAGGGTTAGCGATGAGCAGTTCTTC

j_gene: TRBJ1-1
abundance: NA
d_gene: TRBD1
v_gene: TRBV28
CDR3aa: CASSAGQGASTEAFF
CDR3nt: TGTGCCAGCAGTGCGGGACAGGGGGCTTCCACTGAAGCTTTCTTT

j_gene: TRBJ2-7
abundance: NA
d_gene: TRBD2
v_gene: TRBV5-1
CDR3aa: CASSRPGTSGSSYEQYF
CDR3nt: TGCGCCAGCAGCCGGCCTGGGACTAGCGGGAGTAGCTACGAGCAGTACTTC

j_gene: TRBJ1-1
abundance: NA
d_gene: TRBD1
v_gene: TRBV5-1
CDR3aa: CASSPGQGVTEAFF
CDR3nt: TGCGCCAGCAGCCCCGGACAGGGGGTCACTGAAGCTTTCTTT

j_gene: TRBJ2-3
abundance: NA
d_gene: NA
v_gene: TRBV19
CDR3aa: CASTQGSSTDTQYF
CDR3nt: TGTGCCAGTACCCAGGGGTCTAGCACAGATACGCAGTATTTT

j_gene: TRBJ2-1
abundance: NA
d_gene: TRBD2
v_gene: TRBV7-2
CDR3aa: CASSLGPAGGKFF
CDR3nt: TGTGCCAGCAGCTTAGGTCCCGCGGGAGGGAAGTTCTTC

j_gene: TRBJ1-1
abundance: NA
d_gene: TRBD1
v_gene: TRBV20-1
CDR3aa: CSASTLRTGAAEAFF
CDR3nt: TGCAGTGCTAGTACTTTACGGACAGGGGCGGCTGAAGCTTTCTTT

j_gene: TRBJ1-2
abundance: NA
d_gene: NA
v_gene: TRBV19
CDR3aa: CASSIMTAYGYTF
CDR3nt: TGTGCCAGTAGTATTATGACAGCCTATGGCTACACCTTC

j_gene: TRBJ1-1
abundance: NA
d_gene: NA
v_gene: TRBV28
CDR3aa: CASSIYTGQAFF
CDR3nt: TGTGCCAGCAGTATCTATACCGGGCAAGCTTTCTTT

j_gene: TRBJ2-7
abundance: NA
d_gene: TRBD2
v_gene: TRBV13
CDR3aa: CASSLQKMTSGTDEQYF
CDR3nt: TGTGCCAGCAGCTTACAGAAAATGACTAGCGGCACGGACGAGCAGTACTTC

j_gene: TRBJ2-5
abundance: once
d_gene: TRBD2
v_gene: TRBV11-3
CDR3aa: CASSLGLAGGRQETQYF
CDR3nt: TGTGCCAGCAGCTTAGGTTTAGCGGGAGGACGGCAAGAGACCCAGTACTTC

j_gene: TRBJ1-2
abundance: NA
d_gene: NA
v_gene: TRBV6-6
CDR3aa: CASSYRPYGYTF
CDR3nt: TGTGCCAGCAGTTATCGCCCATATGGCTACACCTTC

j_gene: TRBJ2-3
abundance: NA
d_gene: NA
v_gene: TRBV10-3
CDR3aa: CAIMGDTDTQYF
CDR3nt: TGTGCCATCATGGGGGACACAGATACGCAGTATTTT

j_gene: TRBJ1-1
abundance: few
d_gene: TRBD1
v_gene: TRBV5-1
CDR3aa: CASSLEGQGRQAFF
CDR3nt: TGCGCCAGCAGCTTGGAAGGACAGGGAAGACAAGCTTTCTTT